The 17 T cell receptor beta chains below all came from one sample that was sequenced in a study of T cell repertoires in cytomegalovirus infection. MiXCR, run by TCRdb on the reads, gives a single entry per CDR3 protein. In the table there are about 180,000 distinct CDR3 sequences, approximately 17% of which are singletons. The specimen was CD8+ T cells from PBMCs. Receptor source: a human donor in good health (CMV status not recorded). Some clones in this sample may be carry-over from other donors' samples.

This chain uses TRBV7-2 with TRBJ1-1, with D perhaps TRBD1 (6 bases). Trimming took off 2 bases at V and 1 base at J, with 11 bases between the two ends. Germline loops: CDR1 SGHTA, CDR2 FQGNSA. The length of the CDR3 is 15 residues. The CDR3 loop reads CASSLRGLGNTEAFF. Written as DNA, the CDR3 is TGTGCCAGCAGCTTACGGGGGCTTGGGAACACTGAAGCTTTCTTT.

Only a few counts were recorded for this clonotype. The chain employs TRBV6-2 or TRBV6-3 and TRBJ2-1; 8 bases are a match to TRBD1. Unmatched junction bases numbered 7, after V lost 3 bases and J lost 0 bases. CDR3 length: 17 amino acids. In germline, CDR1 is MNHEY, CDR2 SVGEGT. CDR3 sequence: CASSYLGQVSSYNEQFF. DNA for the CDR3: TGTGCCAGCAGTTATCTGGGACAGGTGAGCTCCTACAATGAGCAGTTCTTC.

This clonotype was found once. The chain links TRBV29-1 to TRBJ1-1, with a tentative D call TRBD1 (6 bases). Trimming removed 6 bases at V and 4 bases at J, with 9 bases between. Germline V CDR1 and CDR2: SQVTM, ANQGSEA. The CDR3 runs 11 residues. CDR3 in amino acids: CSVPRGTEAFF. In DNA form, the CDR3 reads TGCAGCGTCCCCAGGGGCACTGAAGCTTTCTTT.

The V and J genes are TRBV5-8 and TRBJ1-2; D might be TRBD1 (6 bases). The length of the CDR3 is 16 residues. Germline CDR1 is SGHTS and CDR2 is YDEGEE. V shed 4 bases and J shed 6 bases, with 22 bases lying between them. This chain's CDR3 is CASSLNRGESFDGYTF. In DNA form, the CDR3 reads TGTGCCAGCAGCCTAAATAGGGGGGAAAGTTTTGATGGCTACACCTTC.

This clonotype turned up a few times. The V and J genes are TRBV12-3 or TRBV12-4 and TRBJ1-5, with D possibly TRBD1 on 5 matching bases. V shed 6 bases and J shed 0 bases, with 21 bases lying between them. This CDR3 is 18 amino acids long. The CDR3 is CASSSSGRELVSNQPQHF. The DNA for the CDR3 is TGTGCCAGCAGCTCGAGTGGCAGGGAGTTAGTTAGCAATCAGCCCCAGCATTTT.

In its sample, this clonotype was seen a few times. The V gene is TRBV28, the J gene TRBJ2-7; 10 nucleotides line up with TRBD2. Germline CDR1 reads MDHEN; CDR2 reads SYDVKM. The CDR3 has 14 amino acids. V shed 5 bases and J 2 bases; nucleotides not matched to a gene: 3. CDR3 amino acids: CASSAGTSAYEQYF. In DNA form, the CDR3 reads TGTGCCAGCAGTGCCGGGACTAGCGCCTACGAGCAGTACTTC.

CDR3 DNA: TGTGCCAGCAGCCAAGATCCGGGGGGCTGGGAGACCCAGTACTTC. This gives the protein CASSQDPGGWETQYF. The V and J genes are TRBV14 and TRBJ2-5, with a possible D match to TRBD2 (7 bases). This CDR3 is built from 15 residues. The germline V gene encodes CDR1 SGHDN and CDR2 FVKESK. With 0 bases removed from V and 5 bases from J, the gap between germline ends came to 13 bases.

This clonotype came up a few times. The chain uses TRBV9 and TRBJ2-1; maybe TRBD2 (5 bases). This CDR3 contains 15 residues. Trimming stripped 3 bases from V and 7 bases from J, with 17 bases between. CDR1 and CDR2 (germline): SGDLS, YYNGEE. The CDR3 coding sequence is TGTGCCAGCAGCGCTTTAGCAGCTAGAGGGAATGAGCAGTTCTTC. Translating it yields CASSALAARGNEQFF. The variable domain in full, with the rest retrieved from reference TRBV9 and TRBJ2-1, is DSGVTQTPKHLITATGQRVTLRCSPRSGDLSVYWYQQSLDQGLQFLIQYYNGEERAKGNILERFSAQQFPDLHSELNLSSLELGDSALYFCASSALAARGNEQFFGPGTRLTVL.

This chain joins TRBV5-5 and TRBJ2-3; D is possibly TRBD1 (6 bases). The germline CDR1 and CDR2 sequences are SGHKS and YYEKEE (reference sequence). Trimming shortened V by 6 bases and J by 10 bases, and 27 bases separated the two germline ends. This CDR3 has 16 amino acids. In DNA form, the CDR3 reads TGTGCCAGCACCATGGAGAGTGGGGGCGCGTACCCTTCGCAGTATTTT. Translation gives CASTMESGGAYPSQYF.

This clonotype was found many times. This sequence joins TRBV6-6 and TRBJ2-7; D is possibly TRBD1 (6 bases). The CDR3 is made up of 14 amino acids. Germline lookup yields CDR1 MNHNY and CDR2 SVGAGI (reference sequence). Trimming cost V 2 bases and J 4 bases, with 12 bases left between them. The CDR3 protein is CASSYEQGPYEQYF. CDR3 nucleotides: TGTGCCAGCAGTTACGAACAGGGTCCATACGAGCAGTACTTC.

This clonotype has only a few counts. The chain uses TRBV28 and TRBJ2-7; 12 bases are a match to TRBD2. This CDR3 is 17 amino acids long. Germline trimming cut 3 bases from V and 2 bases from J; bases unmatched to any gene: 8. Germline CDR1 MDHEN, CDR2 SYDVKM. CDR3 sequence: CASSFRVLAGGPYEQYF. The CDR3 nucleotides are TGTGCCAGCAGTTTTCGGGTACTAGCGGGGGGACCCTACGAGCAGTACTTC.

The table lists this clonotype with a few counts. The chain employs TRBV28 and TRBJ2-1, with 15 bases aligning to TRBD2. Trimming removed 5 bases from V and 7 bases from J; junction bases left unmatched: 12. The CDR3 sequence is 18 residues long. Germline CDR1 reads MDHEN; CDR2 reads SYDVKM. The CDR3 is CASSRTSGGAGLMNEQFF. In DNA, the CDR3 is TGTGCCAGCAGTCGGACTAGCGGGGGGGCCGGTTTAATGAATGAGCAGTTCTTC.

The chain uses TRBV12-3 or TRBV12-4 and TRBJ2-4; perhaps D is TRBD1 or TRBD2 (5 bases each). Trimming stripped 7 bases from V and 0 bases from J, with 10 bases between. The CDR3 has 14 amino acids. Here the CDR3 reads CASNLGEAKNIQYF. CDR3 nucleotide sequence: TGTGCCAGCAACTTGGGGGAAGCCAAAAACATTCAGTACTTC.

The V and J genes are TRBV24-1 and TRBJ2-5, with 9 bases that match TRBD2. The V segment lost 1 base and the J segment 1 base; nucleotides outside the gene matches: 3. This CDR3 has 16 amino acids. CDR1 is KGHDR, CDR2 SFDVKD, per germline. In DNA form, the CDR3 reads TGTGCCACCAGTGATTTCGGGACTAGCATCCAAGAGACCCAGTACTTC. It translates to CATSDFGTSIQETQYF.

This clonotype was recorded many times. The V call is TRBV7-2, the J call TRBJ2-5, with 9 bases identical to TRBD2. Germline V lookup: CDR1 SGHTA, CDR2 FQGNSA. The CDR3 has 19 amino acids. Losses at the gene ends were 1 base for V and 6 bases for J; bases not matched to a gene: 18. CDR3 nucleotides: TGTGCCAGCAGCTTAGTTTCAGTGCCAGCGGGGGGCCTGGAGAAGACCCAGTACTTC. Protein: CASSLVSVPAGGLEKTQYF.

This clonotype turned up a few times. The chain is built from TRBV6-2 or TRBV6-3 and TRBJ2-1; the D gene is possibly TRBD2 (5 bases). The germline V and J ends were trimmed by 10 bases and 8 bases, with 21 bases remaining between them. Per germline, CDR1 MNHEY and CDR2 SVGEGT. The length of the CDR3 is 14 residues. The CDR3 sequence is CATGLTRGSDEQFF. CDR3 DNA sequence: TGTGCCACCGGCCTGACCCGGGGAAGCGATGAGCAGTTCTTC.

The gene calls are TRBV13 and TRBJ2-1; 9 bases are shared with TRBD1. Germline values: CDR1 PRHDT, CDR2 FYEKMQ (reference sequence). The CDR3 covers 15 residues. V gave up 3 bases and J gave up 6 bases; unmatched junction bases: 6. DNA for the CDR3: TGTGCCAGCAGCTTTAAGGGACAGGGACTCAATGAGCAGTTCTTC. Protein: CASSFKGQGLNEQFF.